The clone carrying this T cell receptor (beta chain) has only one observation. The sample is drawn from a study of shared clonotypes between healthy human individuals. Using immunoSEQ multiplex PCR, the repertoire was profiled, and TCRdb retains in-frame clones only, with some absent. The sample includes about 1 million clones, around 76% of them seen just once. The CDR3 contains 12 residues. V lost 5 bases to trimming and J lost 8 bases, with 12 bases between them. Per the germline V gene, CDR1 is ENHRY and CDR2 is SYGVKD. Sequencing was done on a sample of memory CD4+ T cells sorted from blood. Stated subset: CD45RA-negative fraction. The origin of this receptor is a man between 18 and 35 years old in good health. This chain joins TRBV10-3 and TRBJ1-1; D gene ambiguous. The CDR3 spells CAISPPGVEAFF. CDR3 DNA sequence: TGTGCCATCAGTCCCCCGGGTGTAGAAGCTTTCTTT.